This T cell receptor beta chain comes out of a study of blood T cells in healthy people across ages. The germline V gene encodes CDR1 DFQATT and CDR2 SNEGSKA (reference sequence). With 7 bases clipped from V and 3 bases from J, the junction kept 8 bases outside the gene matches. CDR3 length equals 13 residues. Then a second PCR, running about 7 to 11 cycles, was carried out with a sample-barcoded 5' primer and a J-beta primer mix. Carrying 12 random nucleotides, a template-switch adaptor labeled each individual cDNA molecule. One entry per CDR3 protein results from TCRdb running MiXCR on the 5' RACE reads. The profile covers about 1,400,000 distinct CDR3 sequences, with around 55% appearing a single time and 6.5% to 8% taken by the ten largest.

The sequence came from a man aged 18 to 29 in good health. The sequenced sample consisted of blood. This chain uses TRBV20-1 with TRBJ2-7; 8 bases are a match to TRBD1. In DNA, the CDR3 is TGCAGTGTCCTCGGACAGGGAGGCTACGAGCAGTACTTC. This sequence encodes CSVLGQGGYEQYF.